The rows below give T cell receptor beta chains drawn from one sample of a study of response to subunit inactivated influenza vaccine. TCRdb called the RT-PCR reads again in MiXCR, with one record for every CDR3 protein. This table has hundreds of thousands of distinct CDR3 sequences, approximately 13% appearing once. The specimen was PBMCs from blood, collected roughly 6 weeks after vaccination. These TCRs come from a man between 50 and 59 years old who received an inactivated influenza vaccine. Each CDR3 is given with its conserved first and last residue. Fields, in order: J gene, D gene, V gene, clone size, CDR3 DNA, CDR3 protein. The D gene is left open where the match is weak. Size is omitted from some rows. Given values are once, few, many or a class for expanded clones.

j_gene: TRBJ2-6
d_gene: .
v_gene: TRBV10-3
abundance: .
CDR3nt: TGTGCCATCAGTCCTGGGTGGGGCCCAGGGGCTGGGGCCAACGTCCTGACTTTC
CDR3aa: CAISPGWGPGAGANVLTF

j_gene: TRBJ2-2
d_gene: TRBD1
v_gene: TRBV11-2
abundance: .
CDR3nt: TGTGCCAGCAGCTCACTCAGGGGGCTGAGCACCGGGGAGCTGTTTTTT
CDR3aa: CASSSLRGLSTGELFF

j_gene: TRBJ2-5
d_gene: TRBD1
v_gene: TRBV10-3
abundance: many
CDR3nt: TGTGCCATCAGTGAACAGGGGGGGACCCAGTACTTC
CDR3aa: CAISEQGGTQYF

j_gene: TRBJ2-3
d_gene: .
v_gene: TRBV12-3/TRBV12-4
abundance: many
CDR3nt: TGTGCCAGCACTACGGACAGCACAGATACGCAGTATTTT
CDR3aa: CASTTDSTDTQYF

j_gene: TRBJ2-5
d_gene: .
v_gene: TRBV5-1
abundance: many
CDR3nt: TGCGCCAGCAGCTTAGGTCAGGAGGAGACCCAGTACTTC
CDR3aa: CASSLGQEETQYF

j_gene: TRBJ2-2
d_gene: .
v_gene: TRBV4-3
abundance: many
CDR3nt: TGCGCCAGCAGCCCTCTCGGGAACACCGGGGAGCTGTTTTTT
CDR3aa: CASSPLGNTGELFF

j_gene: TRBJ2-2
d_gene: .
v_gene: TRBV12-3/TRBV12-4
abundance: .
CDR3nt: TGTGCCAGCAGTTTTCAGGGGACCGTCGACGGGGAGCTGTTTTTT
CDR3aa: CASSFQGTVDGELFF

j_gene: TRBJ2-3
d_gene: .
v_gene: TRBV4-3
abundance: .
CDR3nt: TGCGCCAGCAGCCAAGATTTGACTTCAGATACGCAGTATTTT
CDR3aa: CASSQDLTSDTQYF

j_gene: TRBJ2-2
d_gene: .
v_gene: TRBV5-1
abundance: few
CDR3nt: TGCGCCAGCAGCGAGGTGACAGGATCTAACACCGGGGAGCTGTTTTTT
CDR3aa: CASSEVTGSNTGELFF

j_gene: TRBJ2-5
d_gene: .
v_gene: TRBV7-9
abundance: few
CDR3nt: TGTGCCAGCACTATCACAGGGTGGGAGACCCAGTACTTC
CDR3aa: CASTITGWETQYF

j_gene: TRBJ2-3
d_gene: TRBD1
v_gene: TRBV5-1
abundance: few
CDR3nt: TGCGCCAGCACAAACAGGGGTGGCTATGCAGATACGCAGTATTTT
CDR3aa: CASTNRGGYADTQYF

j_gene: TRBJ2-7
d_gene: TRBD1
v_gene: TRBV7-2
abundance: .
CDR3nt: TGTGCCAGCAGCCGGGACAGTTGGTACGAGCAGTACTTC
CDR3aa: CASSRDSWYEQYF

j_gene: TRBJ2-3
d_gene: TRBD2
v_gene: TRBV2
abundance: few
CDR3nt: TGTGCCAGCAGTGAATCGACTAGCGGGCTCACAGATACGCAGTATTTT
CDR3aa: CASSESTSGLTDTQYF

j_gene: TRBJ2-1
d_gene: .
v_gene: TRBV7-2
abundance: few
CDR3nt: TGTGCCAGCAGTCCAGTAGCGGACCCCCGCAATGAGCAGTTCTTC
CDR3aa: CASSPVADPRNEQFF

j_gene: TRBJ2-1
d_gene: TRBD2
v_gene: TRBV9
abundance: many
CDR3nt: TGTGCCAGCAGCCCGGGGACTACCTTAAAGGGAAATGAGCAGTTCTTC
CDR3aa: CASSPGTTLKGNEQFF

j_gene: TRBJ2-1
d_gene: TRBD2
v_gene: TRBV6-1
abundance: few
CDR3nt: TGTGCCAGCAGTCGACTAGCGGACAATGAGCAGTTCTTC
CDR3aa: CASSRLADNEQFF

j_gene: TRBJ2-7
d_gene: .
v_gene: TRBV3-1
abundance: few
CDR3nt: TGTGCCAGCAGCCCCTGGCACGGGGAGCAGTACTTC
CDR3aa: CASSPWHGEQYF

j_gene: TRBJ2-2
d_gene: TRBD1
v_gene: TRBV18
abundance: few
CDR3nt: TGTGCCAGCTCACTCCTGACAGGGACGCACACCGGGGAGCTGTTTTTT
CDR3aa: CASSLLTGTHTGELFF

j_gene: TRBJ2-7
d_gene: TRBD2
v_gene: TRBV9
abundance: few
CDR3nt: TGTGCCAGCAGCATCGGGACTAGCGGGAGATACGAGCAGTACTTC
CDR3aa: CASSIGTSGRYEQYF

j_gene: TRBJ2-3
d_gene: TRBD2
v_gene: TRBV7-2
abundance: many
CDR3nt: TGTGCCAGCAGCTTAGTAGCGGGGAGCACAGATACGCAGTATTTT
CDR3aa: CASSLVAGSTDTQYF

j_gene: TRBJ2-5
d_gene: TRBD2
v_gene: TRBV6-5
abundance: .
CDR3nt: TGTGCCAGCAGTTACTCGATAGCGGGAACTGAGACCCAGTACTTC
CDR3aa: CASSYSIAGTETQYF

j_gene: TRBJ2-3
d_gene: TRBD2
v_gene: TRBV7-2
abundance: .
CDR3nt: TGTGCCAGCAGCTTGGGACTAGCGGGAGATTTGGCAGATACGCAGTATTTT
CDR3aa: CASSLGLAGDLADTQYF

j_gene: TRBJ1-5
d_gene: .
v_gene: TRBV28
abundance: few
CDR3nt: TGTGCCAGCATCTTCCAGGGGCTGAGCAATCAGCCCCAGCATTTT
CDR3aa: CASIFQGLSNQPQHF

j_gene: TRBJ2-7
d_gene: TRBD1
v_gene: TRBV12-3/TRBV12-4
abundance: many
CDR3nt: TGTGCCAGCAGGCAAACAGGGGGCTTAAACGAGCAGTACTTC
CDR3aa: CASRQTGGLNEQYF

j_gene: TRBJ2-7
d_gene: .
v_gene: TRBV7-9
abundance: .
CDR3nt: TGTGCCAGCAGTCGTCTTGGAACCAGGGACTACGAGCAGTACTTC
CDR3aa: CASSRLGTRDYEQYF

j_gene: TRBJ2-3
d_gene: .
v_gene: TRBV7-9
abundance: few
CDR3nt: TGTGCCAGCAGCCCCCCCACGGGAACTAGCACAGATACGCAGTATTTT
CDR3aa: CASSPPTGTSTDTQYF

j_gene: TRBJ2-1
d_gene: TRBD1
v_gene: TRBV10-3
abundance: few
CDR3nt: TGTGCCATCATGGGGACAGAGACCTACAATGAGCAGTTCTTC
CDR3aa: CAIMGTETYNEQFF

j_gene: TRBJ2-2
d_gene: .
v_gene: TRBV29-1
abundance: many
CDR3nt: TGCAGCGTCAGGGACACCGGGGAGCTGTTTTTT
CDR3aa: CSVRDTGELFF